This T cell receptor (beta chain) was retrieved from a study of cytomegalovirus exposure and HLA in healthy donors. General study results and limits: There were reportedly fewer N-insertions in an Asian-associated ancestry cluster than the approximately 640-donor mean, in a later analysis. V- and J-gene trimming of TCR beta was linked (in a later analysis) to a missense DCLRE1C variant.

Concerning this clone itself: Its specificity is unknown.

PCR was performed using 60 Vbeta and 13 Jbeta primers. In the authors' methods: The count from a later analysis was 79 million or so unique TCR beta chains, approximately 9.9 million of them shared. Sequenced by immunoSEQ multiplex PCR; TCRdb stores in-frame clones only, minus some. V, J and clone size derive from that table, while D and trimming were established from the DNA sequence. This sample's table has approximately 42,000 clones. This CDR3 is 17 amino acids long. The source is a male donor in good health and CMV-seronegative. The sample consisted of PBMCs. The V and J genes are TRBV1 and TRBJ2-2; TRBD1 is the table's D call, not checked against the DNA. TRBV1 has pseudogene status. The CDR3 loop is CTSSQDVTRAINGELFF. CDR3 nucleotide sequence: TGCACCAGCAGCCAAGATGTGACCAGGGCTATAAACGGGGAGCTGTTTTTT.